This TCR beta chain is drawn from a study of vaccination effects on CD4 cells after COVID-19. In the study overall: BNT162b2 vaccine or mRNA-1273 vaccine was given to participants in two doses.

ViraFEST expansion of antigen-specific CD4+ T cells with viral peptide pools preceded sequencing. Scientists isolated CD4+ T cells after an approximately 11-day culture period ended. Clones were sequenced by immunoSEQ multiplex PCR, and TCRdb holds only the in-frame ones, with some missing. This sample has 55,000 to 70,000 clones, with roughly 76% found just once. In regard to this clone: The antigen remains undetermined.

V was trimmed by 5 bases and J by 4 bases, leaving 18 bases between them. Germline V gives CDR1 SGDLS, CDR2 YYNGEE. The CDR3 loop spans 15 amino acids. This sequence was found in a human donor who received a COVID-19 vaccine. Here the sequenced sample was CD4+ T cells from PBMCs cultured with HCoV-229E spike peptides, taken before COVID-19 vaccination. This chain uses TRBV9 with TRBJ1-2; possibly TRBD1 for D (5 bases). In nucleotides, the CDR3 is TGTGCCAGCAGTACAAGTACCGGGACCCTCTATGGCTACACCTTC. It yields the protein CASSTSTGTLYGYTF.